This TCR beta chain was profiled in a study of blood T cells in healthy people across ages (dated by TCRdb to between 2014 and 2017). Concerning the study at large: In model experiments, template switching captured roughly one uniquely barcoded TCR beta cDNA molecule for every two T cells. Using deep sequencing normalized with unique cDNA molecular identifiers, the study measured how TCR beta repertoire diversity changes with age. The donors were divided into four age groups: young (average around 16 years), middle-aged (approximately 41), aged (about 60) and long-lived (more than 75). To avoid experimental bias, donors of different ages were randomly spread across the sequencing lanes. Two additional independent replicas of 1 million unique cDNA reads from the same blood draw were analyzed for two donors (one aged 18 to 30 and one aged 80 or older). Paper-wide results and their limitations: The CMV infection status of donors was not known, potentially confounding age-related changes in expanded clonotypes. Observed TCR beta diversity correlated strongly with the percentage of naive T cells measured by flow cytometry. Compared with the aged group, more naive CD4+ T cells, fewer expanded clones and increased TCR diversity were shown by the long-lived group, suggesting age selection. Observed TCR beta diversity per million T cells fell roughly linearly with age, and a significant reduction was already apparent by age approximately 40. Estimates of total diversity based on one million sequenced T cells were considered lower bounds and underestimates. Because profiling used bulk unsorted PBMCs, naive and antigen-experienced compartments could not be compared conclusively.

The CDR3 runs 15 amino acids, cysteine and phenylalanine included. CDR3 DNA only is kept here, 45 bases in frame from base 1. CDR1 and CDR2 were assigned from the germline V gene as SGDLS and YYNGEE. This clonotype was counted between two and nine times. Its antigen remains unidentified. One end of the junction does not line up with germline, which may come from a read error. Library generation was performed with 5' RACE. These reads were obtained on an Illumina HiSeq 2500. A second PCR of roughly 7 to 11 cycles was performed with a sample-barcoded 5' primer and a J-beta primer mix. A template-switch 5' adaptor carrying 12 random nucleotides introduced a unique molecular identifier onto each TCR beta cDNA molecule. At least 2.5 million CDR3-containing paired-end reads were obtained from each sample. First-strand cDNA was synthesized from all RNA with the Mint cDNA synthesis kit, primed by a TRBC-specific oligonucleotide. All cDNA was treated with uracil-DNA glycosylase and then went through a first 18-cycle PCR with the universal primers M1SS and BC2_uni_R. For the original study's pipeline: Normalization of each sample was performed by random selection of 1 million high-quality reads, each carrying a distinct molecular identifier. Instead of being binned into consensus sequences, reads that shared molecular identifiers were thrown out. MiTCR, run with a Q25 quality threshold and the strictest error-elimination algorithm, handled CDR3 identification, clonotype clustering and error correction. Lower-bound total TCR beta diversity was estimated with a nonparametric unseen species model using Euler transformation. The public reads were reanalyzed by TCRdb: fastp trimming at Q25, MiXCR alignment, in-frame beta chains only. Each CDR3 protein appears once, grouped with its most common genes and DNA. The V and J calls come from TCRdb's annotation, not from the publication. This sample is represented by more than 1.4 million distinct CDR3 sequences; 42% of them were singletons. The ten largest clones capture 6.5% to 10% of the sample.

The approximately 39 donors, aged about 6 to 100 years, were systemically healthy Caucasian individuals from Russia. Each donor gave 9.5 to 10 milliliters of peripheral blood, drawn into EDTA-treated Vacutainer tubes. Ficoll-Paque density-gradient centrifugation was used to isolate PBMCs, with at least 6.5 million obtained per sample. Trizol reagent was used to extract total RNA from the PBMCs, yielding at least 6 micrograms per sample. The percentages of naive CD45RAhigh/CD27high T cells were determined by flow cytometry on a PBMC aliquot from every donor. This clonotype was obtained from a woman under 30 in good health. Specimen: blood. Rearrangement joined TRBV9 to TRBJ2-7, with 7 bases matching TRBD2. CDR3 protein: CASSAGSGTIYEQYF. The DNA is TGTGCCAGCAGCGCCGGATCCGGGACTATCTACGAACAGTACTTC.